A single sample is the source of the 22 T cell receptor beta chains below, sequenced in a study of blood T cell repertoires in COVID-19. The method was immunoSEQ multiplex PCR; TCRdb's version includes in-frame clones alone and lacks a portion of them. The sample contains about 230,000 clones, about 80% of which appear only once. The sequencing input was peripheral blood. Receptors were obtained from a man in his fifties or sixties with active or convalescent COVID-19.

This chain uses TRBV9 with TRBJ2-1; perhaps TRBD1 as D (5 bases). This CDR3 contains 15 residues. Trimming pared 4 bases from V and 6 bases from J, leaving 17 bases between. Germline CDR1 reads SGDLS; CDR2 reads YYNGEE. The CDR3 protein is CASSPAEQGTNEQFF. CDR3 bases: TGTGCCAGCAGCCCTGCAGAGCAGGGAACCAATGAGCAGTTCTTC.

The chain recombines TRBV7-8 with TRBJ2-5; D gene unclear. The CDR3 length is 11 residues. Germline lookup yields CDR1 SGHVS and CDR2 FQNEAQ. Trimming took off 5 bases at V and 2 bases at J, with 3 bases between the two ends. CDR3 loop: CASSPQETQYF. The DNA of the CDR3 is TGTGCCAGCAGCCCACAAGAGACCCAGTACTTC.

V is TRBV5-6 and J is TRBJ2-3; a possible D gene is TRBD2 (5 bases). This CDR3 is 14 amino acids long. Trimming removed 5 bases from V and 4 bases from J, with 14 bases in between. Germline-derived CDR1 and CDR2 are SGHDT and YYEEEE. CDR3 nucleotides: TGTGCCAGCAGTACGAGCGGTCCCCCAGATACGCAGTATTTT. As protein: CASSTSGPPDTQYF. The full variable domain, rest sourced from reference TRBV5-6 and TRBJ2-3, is DAGVTQSPTHLIKTRGQQVTLRCSPKSGHDTVSWYQQALGQGPQFIFQYYEEEERQRGNFPDRFSGHQFPNYSSELNVNALLLGDSALYLCASSTSGPPDTQYFGPGTRLTVL.

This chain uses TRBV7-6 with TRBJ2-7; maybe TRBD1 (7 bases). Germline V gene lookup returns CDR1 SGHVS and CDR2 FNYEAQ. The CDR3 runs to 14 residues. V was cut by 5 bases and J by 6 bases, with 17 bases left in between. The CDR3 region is CASSPRGVAGEQYF. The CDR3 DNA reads TGTGCCAGCAGCCCCAGGGGGGTGGCGGGCGAGCAGTACTTC. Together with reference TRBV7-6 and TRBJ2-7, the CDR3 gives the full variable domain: GAGVSQSPRYKVTKRGQDVALRCDPISGHVSLYWYRQALGQGPEFLTYFNYEAQQDKSGLPNDRFSAERPEGSISTLTIQRTEQRDSAMYRCASSPRGVAGEQYFGPGTRLTVT.

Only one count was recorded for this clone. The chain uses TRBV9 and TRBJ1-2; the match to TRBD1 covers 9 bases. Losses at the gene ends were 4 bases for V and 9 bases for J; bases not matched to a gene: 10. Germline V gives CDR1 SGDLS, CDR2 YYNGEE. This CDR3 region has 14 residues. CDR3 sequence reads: CASSPSGDRARYTF. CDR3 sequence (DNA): TGTGCCAGCAGCCCAAGCGGGGACAGGGCGCGCTACACCTTC.

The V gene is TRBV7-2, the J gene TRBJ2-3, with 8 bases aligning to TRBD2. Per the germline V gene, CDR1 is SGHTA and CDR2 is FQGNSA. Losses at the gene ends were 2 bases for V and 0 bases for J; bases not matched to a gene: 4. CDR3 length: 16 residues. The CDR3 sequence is CASSLQSGGSTDTQYF. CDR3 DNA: TGTGCCAGCAGCTTACAGTCGGGGGGGAGCACAGATACGCAGTATTTT.

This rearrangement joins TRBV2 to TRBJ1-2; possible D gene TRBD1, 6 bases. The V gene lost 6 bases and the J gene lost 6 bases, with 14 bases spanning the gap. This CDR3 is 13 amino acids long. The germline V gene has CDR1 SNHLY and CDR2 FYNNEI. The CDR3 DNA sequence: TGTGCCAGCAGCAGAACAGGGAGCGATGGCTACACCTTC. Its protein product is CASSRTGSDGYTF.

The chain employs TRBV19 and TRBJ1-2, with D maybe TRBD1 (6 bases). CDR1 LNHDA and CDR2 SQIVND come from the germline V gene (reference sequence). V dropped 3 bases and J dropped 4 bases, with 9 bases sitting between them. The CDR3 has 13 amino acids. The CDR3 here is CASSIDRSYGYTF. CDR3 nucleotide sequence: TGTGCCAGTAGTATCGACAGGTCCTATGGCTACACCTTC.

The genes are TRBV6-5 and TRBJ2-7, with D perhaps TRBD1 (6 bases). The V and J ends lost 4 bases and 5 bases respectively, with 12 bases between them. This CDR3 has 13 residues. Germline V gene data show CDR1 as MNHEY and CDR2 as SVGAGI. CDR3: CASSLAGDNEQYF. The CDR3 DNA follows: TGTGCCAGCAGTTTGGCAGGGGACAACGAGCAGTACTTC.

DNA of the CDR3: TGTGCCACCAGTGATGGACGACAGGGGGAGAATCAGCCCCAGCATTTT. Protein: CATSDGRQGENQPQHF. The genes are TRBV24-1 and TRBJ1-5, with 9 bases lining up with TRBD1. The germline V gene has CDR1 KGHDR and CDR2 SFDVKD. The CDR3 sequence is 16 residues long. Trimming cost V 3 bases and J 4 bases; bases outside gene matches: 6.

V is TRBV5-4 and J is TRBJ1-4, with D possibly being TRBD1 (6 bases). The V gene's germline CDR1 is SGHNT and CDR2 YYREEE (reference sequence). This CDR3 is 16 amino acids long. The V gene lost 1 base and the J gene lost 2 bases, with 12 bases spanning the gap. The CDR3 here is CASSLNPTGTNEKLFF. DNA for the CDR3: TGTGCCAGCAGCTTGAATCCAACAGGGACTAATGAAAAACTGTTTTTT.

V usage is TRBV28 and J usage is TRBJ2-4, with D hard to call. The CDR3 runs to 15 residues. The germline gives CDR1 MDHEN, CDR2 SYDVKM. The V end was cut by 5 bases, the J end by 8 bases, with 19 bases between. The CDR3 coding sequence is TGTGCCAGCAGTCCCCCAGCCTCCCCGGCGGACATTCAGTACTTC. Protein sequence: CASSPPASPADIQYF.

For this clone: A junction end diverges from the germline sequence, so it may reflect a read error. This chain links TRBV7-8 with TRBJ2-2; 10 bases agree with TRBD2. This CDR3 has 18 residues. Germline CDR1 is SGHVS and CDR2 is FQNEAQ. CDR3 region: CASSLVAISGGNAGELFF. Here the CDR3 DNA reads TGTGCCAGCAGCTTAGTGGCAATTAGCGGGGGGAACGCCGGGGAGCTGTTTTTT.

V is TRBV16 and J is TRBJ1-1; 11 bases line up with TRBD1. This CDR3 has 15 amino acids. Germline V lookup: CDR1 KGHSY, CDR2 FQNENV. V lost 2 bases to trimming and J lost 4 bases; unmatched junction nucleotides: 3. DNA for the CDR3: TGTGCCAGCAGCCAAACCGGGACAGGGGGCACTGAAGCTTTCTTT. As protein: CASSQTGTGGTEAFF.

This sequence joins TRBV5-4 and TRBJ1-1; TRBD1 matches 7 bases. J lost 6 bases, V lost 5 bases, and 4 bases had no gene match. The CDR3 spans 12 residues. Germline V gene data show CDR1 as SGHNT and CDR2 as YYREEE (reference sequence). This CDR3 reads CASRDDRAEAFF. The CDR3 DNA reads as TGTGCCAGCAGGGACGACAGGGCTGAAGCTTTCTTT.

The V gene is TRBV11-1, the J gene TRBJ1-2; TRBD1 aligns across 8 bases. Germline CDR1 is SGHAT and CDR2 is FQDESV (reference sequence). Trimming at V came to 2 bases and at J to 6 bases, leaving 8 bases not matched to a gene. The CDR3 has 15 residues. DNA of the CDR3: TGTGCCAGCAGCTTAACGTCAGGGGGCGGCGATGGCTACACCTTC. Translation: CASSLTSGGGDGYTF.

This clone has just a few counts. As DNA, the CDR3 is TGTGCCAGCAGTGAGACTGGGAGGGGGGGCCGAGATACGCAGTATTTT. This sequence encodes CASSETGRGGRDTQYF. The V gene is TRBV6-1, the J gene TRBJ2-3; possible D gene TRBD2, 7 bases. V dropped 3 bases and J dropped 5 bases, with 18 bases sitting between them. This CDR3 is built from 16 residues. Germline CDR1 MNHNS, CDR2 SASEGT.

This CDR3 reads CASSFRRGQGEELFF. CDR3 coding DNA: TGTGCCAGCAGCTTTCGCCGCGGTCAGGGGGAGGAGCTGTTTTTT. V gene TRBV5-4 combines with J gene TRBJ2-2; 7 bases match TRBD1. Unmatched junction bases numbered 11, after V lost 2 bases and J lost 10 bases. CDR1 and CDR2 (germline): SGHNT, YYREEE (reference sequence). The CDR3 spans 15 residues.

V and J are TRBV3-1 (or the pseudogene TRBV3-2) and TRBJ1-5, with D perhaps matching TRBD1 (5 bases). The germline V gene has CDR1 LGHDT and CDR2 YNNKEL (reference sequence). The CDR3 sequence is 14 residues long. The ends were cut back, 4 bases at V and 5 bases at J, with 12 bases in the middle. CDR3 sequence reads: CASSPTDRDQPQHF. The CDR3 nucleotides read TGTGCCAGCAGCCCAACCGACAGAGATCAGCCCCAGCATTTT.

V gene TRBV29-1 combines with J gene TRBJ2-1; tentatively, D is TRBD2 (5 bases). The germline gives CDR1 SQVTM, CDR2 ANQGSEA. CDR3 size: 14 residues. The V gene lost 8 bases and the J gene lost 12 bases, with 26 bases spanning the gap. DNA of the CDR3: TGCAGCACCTGGCTAGCCCAAGACATTTCTTGGCAGTTCTTC. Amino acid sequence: CSTWLAQDISWQFF.

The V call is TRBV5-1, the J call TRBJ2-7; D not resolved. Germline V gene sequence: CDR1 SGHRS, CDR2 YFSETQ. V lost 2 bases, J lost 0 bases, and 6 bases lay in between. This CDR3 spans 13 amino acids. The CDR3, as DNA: TGCGCCAGCAGCTTCCTGAGCTCCTACGAGCAGTACTTC. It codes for CASSFLSSYEQYF.

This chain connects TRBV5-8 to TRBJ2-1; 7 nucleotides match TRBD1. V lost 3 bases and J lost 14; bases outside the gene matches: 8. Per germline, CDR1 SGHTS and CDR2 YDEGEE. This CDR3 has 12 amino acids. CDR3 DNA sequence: TGTGCCAGCAGCTACCGATCGACAGGGAAGTTCTTC. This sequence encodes CASSYRSTGKFF. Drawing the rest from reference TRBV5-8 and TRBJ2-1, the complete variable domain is EAGVTQSPTHLIKTRGQQATLRCSPISGHTSVYWYQQALGLGLQFLLWYDEGEERNRGNFPPRFSGRQFPNYSSELNVNALELEDSALYLCASSYRSTGKFFGPGTRLTVL.